The source of this TCR beta chain is a study of shared clonotypes between healthy human individuals. The study's findings and limits: Rarefaction gave evidence that sorted-subset sequencing remained incomplete despite large depth. Generally, naive subsets (rather than memory subsets) showed larger estimated richness. Naive CD4 clonotypes were shared across a handful of donors at 4.5% to 6%.

Remarks on this clone: Antigen unknown.

Here immunoSEQ multiplex PCR was the method, and the copy in TCRdb shows in-frame clones only, minus some. The sample holds roughly 1,500,000 clones, approximately 98% seen once. Sequencing was carried out using naive CD4+ T cells sorted from blood. This sample's subset: CD45RA+ positively selected. The clonotype originates from a man aged 25 to 40 in good health.

CDR3 sequence (DNA): TGTGCCAGCAGCGTATCGGGGAGGGAGGACCGCGAGCAGTACTTC. Amino acid sequence: CASSVSGREDREQYF. The rearrangement joins TRBV9 to TRBJ2-7, with 7 bases that match TRBD2. The CDR3 extends over 15 amino acids. Looked up from germline, CDR1 is SGDLS and CDR2 is YYNGEE. V lost 1 base to trimming and J lost 6 bases; unmatched junction nucleotides: 10.